This T cell receptor beta chain is from a study of cytomegalovirus exposure and HLA in healthy donors. Study-level points and caveats: Later work associated roughly 15,000 TCR beta sequences with HLA alleles at 0.05 false discovery rate.

PCR involved 60 Vbeta and 13 Jbeta primers. Sequencing used immunoSEQ multiplex PCR; TCRdb keeps in-frame clones, though not all of them. The data contain 77,000 or so clones, approximately 75% of them singletons. A few counts support this clone. The target antigen is unknown. The CDR3 consists of 14 residues. The V gene's germline CDR1 is LNHNV and CDR2 YYDKDF (reference sequence). Trimming left V 4 bases short and J 5 bases short, with 14 bases between. Specimen: PBMCs. The receptor was derived from a woman aged 40 to 50 in good health and CMV-seronegative. This chain joins TRBV15 and TRBJ2-5, with D tentatively TRBD2 (6 bases). As DNA, the CDR3 is TGTGCCACCAGCACGGGAGCGGGCCCGGAGACCCAGTACTTC. It specifies CATSTGAGPETQYF.